Described below is a single TCR beta chain sequence and its context. What it recognizes is unknown. Sequenced by immunoSEQ multiplex PCR; TCRdb stores in-frame clones only, minus some. This sample has 220,000 or so clones, with about nine tenths found just once. These data are taken from a study of cytomegalovirus exposure and HLA in healthy donors. Points from the study as a whole: Subsequent analysis found a tendency for first-cohort TCR clusters to co-occur within the 120 or so validation repertoires. Rare TCR sequences dominated, though some public TCRs recurred in many donors. The authors listed 180 or so TCR beta chains as cytomegalovirus-associated. Three CMV-associated chains were confirmed in vitro to be specific for CMV antigens.

Sequencing used PBMCs. This receptor was taken from a woman aged 18-29 years in good health and CMV-seropositive.

CDR3 nucleotides: TGTGCCAGCAGCCCCCGCCTGGGGCCCACTGAAGCTTTCTTT. Amino acids: CASSPRLGPTEAFF. The J gene is TRBJ1-1, the V gene TRBV9; D is possibly TRBD1 (5 bases). This CDR3 is built from 14 residues. V was trimmed by 4 bases and J by 4 bases, leaving 14 bases between them. Germline-derived CDR1 and CDR2 are SGDLS and YYNGEE.